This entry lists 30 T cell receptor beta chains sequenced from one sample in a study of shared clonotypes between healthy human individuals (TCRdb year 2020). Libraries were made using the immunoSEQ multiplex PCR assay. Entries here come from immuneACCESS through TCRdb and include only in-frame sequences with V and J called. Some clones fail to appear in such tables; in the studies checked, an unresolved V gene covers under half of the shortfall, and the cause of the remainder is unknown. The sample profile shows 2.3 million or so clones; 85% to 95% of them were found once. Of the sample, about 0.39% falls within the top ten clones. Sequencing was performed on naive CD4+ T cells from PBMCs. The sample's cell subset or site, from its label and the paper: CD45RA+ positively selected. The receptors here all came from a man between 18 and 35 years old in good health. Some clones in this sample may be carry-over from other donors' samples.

The CDR3 sequence is CASDLAQGDYEQYF. The CDR3 region has the DNA TGTGCCAGTGACCTGGCCCAGGGGGACTACGAGCAGTACTTC. This chain links TRBV6-1 with TRBJ2-7; 7 positions agree with TRBD1. The CDR3 sequence is 14 residues long. Trimming at V came to 9 bases and at J to 3 bases, leaving 11 bases not matched to a gene. The V gene's germline CDR1 is MNHNS and CDR2 SASEGT.

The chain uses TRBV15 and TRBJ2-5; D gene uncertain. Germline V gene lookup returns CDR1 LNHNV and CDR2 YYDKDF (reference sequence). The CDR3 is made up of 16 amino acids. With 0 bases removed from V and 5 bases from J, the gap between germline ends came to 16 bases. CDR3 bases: TGTGCCACCAGCAGAGATCCCAGTCCAAGGGTGGAGACCCAGTACTTC. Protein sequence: CATSRDPSPRVETQYF.

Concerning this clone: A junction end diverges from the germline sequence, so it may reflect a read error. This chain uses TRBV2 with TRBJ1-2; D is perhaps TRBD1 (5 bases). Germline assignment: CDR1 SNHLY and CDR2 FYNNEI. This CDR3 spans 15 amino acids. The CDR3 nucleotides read TGTGCCAGCAGTGAAAGGTCGAGCAGGGTCTCGGGCTGCACCTTC. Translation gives CASSERSSRVSGCTF.

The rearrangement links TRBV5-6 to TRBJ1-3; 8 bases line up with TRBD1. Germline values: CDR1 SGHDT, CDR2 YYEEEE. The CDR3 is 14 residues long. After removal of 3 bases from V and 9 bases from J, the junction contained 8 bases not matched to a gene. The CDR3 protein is CASSSETGAGTIYF. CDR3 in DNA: TGTGCCAGCAGCTCGGAGACAGGGGCCGGCACCATATATTTT.

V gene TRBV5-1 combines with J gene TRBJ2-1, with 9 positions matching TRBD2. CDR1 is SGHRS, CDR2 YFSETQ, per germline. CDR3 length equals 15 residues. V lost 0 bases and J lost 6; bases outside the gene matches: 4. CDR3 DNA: TGCGCCAGCAGCTTGGGTAGTAGCGGGAGCAATGAGCAGTTCTTC. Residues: CASSLGSSGSNEQFF. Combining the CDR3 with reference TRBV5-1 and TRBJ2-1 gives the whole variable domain KAGVTQTPRYLIKTRGQQVTLSCSPISGHRSVSWYQQTPGQGLQFLFEYFSETQRNKGNFPGRFSGRQFSNSRSEMNVSTLELGDSALYLCASSLGSSGSNEQFFGPGTRLTVL.

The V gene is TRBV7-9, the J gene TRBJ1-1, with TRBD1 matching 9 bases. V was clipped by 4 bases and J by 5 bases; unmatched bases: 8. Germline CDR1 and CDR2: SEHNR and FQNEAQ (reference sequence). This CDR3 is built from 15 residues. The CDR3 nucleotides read TGTGCCAGCAGCTCAAGTACAGGGGGCGGGACTGAAGCTTTCTTT. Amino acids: CASSSSTGGGTEAFF.

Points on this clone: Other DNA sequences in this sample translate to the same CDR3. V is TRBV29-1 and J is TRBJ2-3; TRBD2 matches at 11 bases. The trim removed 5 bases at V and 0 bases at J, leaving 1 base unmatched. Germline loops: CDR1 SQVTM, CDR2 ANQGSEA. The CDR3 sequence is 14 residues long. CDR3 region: CSVRTSGSTDTQYF. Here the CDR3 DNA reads TGCAGCGTTCGGACTAGCGGGAGCACAGATACGCAGTATTTT.

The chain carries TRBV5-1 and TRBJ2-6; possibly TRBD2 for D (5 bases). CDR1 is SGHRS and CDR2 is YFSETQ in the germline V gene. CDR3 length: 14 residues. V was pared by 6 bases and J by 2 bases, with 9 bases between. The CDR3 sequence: CASTGVAGANVLTF. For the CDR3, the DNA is TGCGCCAGCACCGGGGTCGCTGGGGCCAACGTCCTGACTTTC.

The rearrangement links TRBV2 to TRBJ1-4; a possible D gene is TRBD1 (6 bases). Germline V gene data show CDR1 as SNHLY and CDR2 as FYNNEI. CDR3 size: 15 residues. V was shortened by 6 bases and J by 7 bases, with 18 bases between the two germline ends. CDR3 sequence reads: CASRKNRDLGEKLFF. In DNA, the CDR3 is TGTGCCAGCAGGAAGAACAGGGATCTGGGTGAAAAACTGTTTTTT.

The CDR3 coding sequence is TGTGCCAGCAGCCTGTGGAAGGGGGCGAATAATTCACCCCTCCACTTT. Encoded protein: CASSLWKGANNSPLHF. V is TRBV7-2 and J is TRBJ1-6; TRBD1 aligns across 7 bases. The CDR3 contains 16 residues. Germline V gene sequence: CDR1 SGHTA, CDR2 FQGNSA. The ends lost 5 bases at V and 5 bases at J; junction bases unmatched: 9.

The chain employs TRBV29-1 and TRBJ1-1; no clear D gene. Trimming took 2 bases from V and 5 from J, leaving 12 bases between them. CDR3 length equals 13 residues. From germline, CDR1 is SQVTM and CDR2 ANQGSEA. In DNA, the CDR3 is TGCAGCGTTGAATTTCTTTCTGGGACTGAAGCTTTCTTT. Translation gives CSVEFLSGTEAFF.

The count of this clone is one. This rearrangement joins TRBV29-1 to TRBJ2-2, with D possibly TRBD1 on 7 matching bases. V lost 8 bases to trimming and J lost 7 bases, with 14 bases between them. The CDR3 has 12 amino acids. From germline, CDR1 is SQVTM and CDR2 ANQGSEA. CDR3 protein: CSTNRGGGELFF. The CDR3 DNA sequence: TGCAGCACAAACAGGGGAGGCGGGGAGCTGTTTTTT.

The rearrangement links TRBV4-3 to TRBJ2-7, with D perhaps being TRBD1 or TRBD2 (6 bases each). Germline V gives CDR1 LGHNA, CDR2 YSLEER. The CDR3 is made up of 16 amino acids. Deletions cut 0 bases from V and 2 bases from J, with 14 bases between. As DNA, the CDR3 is TGCGCCAGCAGCCAAGATCTCGGCGGGACACCCTACGAGCAGTACTTC. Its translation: CASSQDLGGTPYEQYF.

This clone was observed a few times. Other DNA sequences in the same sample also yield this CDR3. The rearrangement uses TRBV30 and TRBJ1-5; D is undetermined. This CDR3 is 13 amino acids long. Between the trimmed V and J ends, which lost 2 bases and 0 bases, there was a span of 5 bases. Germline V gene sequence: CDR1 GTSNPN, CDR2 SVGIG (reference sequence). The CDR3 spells CAWSRDSNQPQHF. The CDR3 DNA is TGTGCCTGGAGTCGAGATAGCAATCAGCCCCAGCATTTT.

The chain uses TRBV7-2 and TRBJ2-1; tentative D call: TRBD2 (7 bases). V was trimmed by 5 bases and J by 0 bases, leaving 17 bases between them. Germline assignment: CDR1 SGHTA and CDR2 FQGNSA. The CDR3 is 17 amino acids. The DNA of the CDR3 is TGTGCCAGCAGCCCGAAAGGGGGGGAGAGCTCCTACAATGAGCAGTTCTTC. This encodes CASSPKGGESSYNEQFF.

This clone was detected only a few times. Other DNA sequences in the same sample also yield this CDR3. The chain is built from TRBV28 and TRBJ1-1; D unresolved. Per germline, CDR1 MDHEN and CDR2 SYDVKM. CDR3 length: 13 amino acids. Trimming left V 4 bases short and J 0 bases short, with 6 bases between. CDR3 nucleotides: TGTGCCAGCAGTTCCGGGGTGAACACTGAAGCTTTCTTT. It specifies CASSSGVNTEAFF.

This CDR3 is CASSPVMGGRRGYSNQPQHF. For the CDR3, the DNA is TGCGCCAGCAGCCCCGTGATGGGGGGCCGCCGAGGGTATAGCAATCAGCCCCAGCATTTT. The chain combines TRBV5-1 with TRBJ1-5; TRBD1 is a possible D gene (6 bases). The germline gives CDR1 SGHRS, CDR2 YFSETQ. The CDR3 extends over 20 amino acids. V lost 4 bases, J lost 0 bases, and 26 bases lay in between.

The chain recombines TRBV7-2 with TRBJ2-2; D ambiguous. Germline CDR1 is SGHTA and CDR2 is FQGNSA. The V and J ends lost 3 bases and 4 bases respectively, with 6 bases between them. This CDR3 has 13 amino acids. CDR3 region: CASSFDPTGELFF. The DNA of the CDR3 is TGTGCCAGCAGCTTCGATCCCACCGGGGAGCTGTTTTTT.

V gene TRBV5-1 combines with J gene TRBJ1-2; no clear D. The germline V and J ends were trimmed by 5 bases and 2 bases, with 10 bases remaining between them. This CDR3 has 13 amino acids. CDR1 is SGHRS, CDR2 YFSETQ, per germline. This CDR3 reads CASREPSNYGYTF. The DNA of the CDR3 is TGCGCCAGCAGAGAACCGTCGAACTATGGCTACACCTTC.

The chain's CDR3 is CASTNRQANTGELFF. CDR3 nucleotide sequence: TGTGCCAGCACCAATCGGCAGGCGAACACCGGGGAGCTGTTTTTT. This chain links TRBV6-6 with TRBJ2-2; D remains unclear. The CDR3 consists of 15 residues. Germline loops: CDR1 MNHNY, CDR2 SVGAGI (reference sequence). The germline V and J ends were trimmed by 7 bases and 0 bases, with 12 bases remaining between them.

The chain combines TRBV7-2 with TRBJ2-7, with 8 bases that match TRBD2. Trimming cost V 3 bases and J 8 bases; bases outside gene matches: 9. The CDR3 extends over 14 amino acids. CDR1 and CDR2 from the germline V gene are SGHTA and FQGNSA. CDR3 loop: CASSFQLAGRQQYF. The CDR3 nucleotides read TGTGCCAGCAGCTTTCAATTAGCGGGGCGTCAGCAGTACTTC.

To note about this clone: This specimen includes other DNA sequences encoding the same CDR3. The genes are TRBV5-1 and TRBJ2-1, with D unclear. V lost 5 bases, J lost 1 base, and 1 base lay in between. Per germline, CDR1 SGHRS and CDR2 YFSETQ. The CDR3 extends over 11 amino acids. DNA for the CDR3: TGCGCCAGCAGTTCCTACAATGAGCAGTTCTTC. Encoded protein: CASSSYNEQFF.

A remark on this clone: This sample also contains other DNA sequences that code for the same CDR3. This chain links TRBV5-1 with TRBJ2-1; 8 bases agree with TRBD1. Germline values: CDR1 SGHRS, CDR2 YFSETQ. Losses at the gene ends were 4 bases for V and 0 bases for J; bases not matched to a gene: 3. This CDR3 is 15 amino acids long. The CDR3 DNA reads TGCGCCAGCAGCAGTACAGGGGGCTCCTACAATGAGCAGTTCTTC. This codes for CASSSTGGSYNEQFF.

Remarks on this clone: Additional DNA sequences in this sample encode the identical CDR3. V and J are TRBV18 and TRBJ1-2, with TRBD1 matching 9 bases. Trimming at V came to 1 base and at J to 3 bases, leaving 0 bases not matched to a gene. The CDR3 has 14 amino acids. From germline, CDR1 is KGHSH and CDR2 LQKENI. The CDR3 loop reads CASSPRQGDYGYTF. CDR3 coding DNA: TGTGCCAGCTCACCACGACAGGGGGACTATGGCTACACCTTC.

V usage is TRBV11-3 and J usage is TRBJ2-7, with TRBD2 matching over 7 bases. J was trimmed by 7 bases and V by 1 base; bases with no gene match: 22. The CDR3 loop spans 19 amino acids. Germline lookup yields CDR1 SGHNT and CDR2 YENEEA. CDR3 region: CASSLGSSGSGTNAREQYF. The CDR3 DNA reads TGTGCCAGCAGCTTAGGTTCATCCGGTTCTGGGACTAACGCTAGAGAGCAGTACTTC.

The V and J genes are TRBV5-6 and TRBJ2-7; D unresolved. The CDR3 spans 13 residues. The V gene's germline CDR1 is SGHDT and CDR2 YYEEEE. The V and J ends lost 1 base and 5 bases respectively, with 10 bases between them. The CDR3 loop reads CASSLMVSDEQYF. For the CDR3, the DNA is TGTGCCAGCAGCTTGATGGTCTCTGACGAGCAGTACTTC.

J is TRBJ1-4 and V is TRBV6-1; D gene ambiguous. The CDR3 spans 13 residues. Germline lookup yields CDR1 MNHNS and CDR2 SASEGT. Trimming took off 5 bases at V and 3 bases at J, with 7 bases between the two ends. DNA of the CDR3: TGTGCCAGCAGTCACGGGTCTAATGAAAAACTGTTTTTT. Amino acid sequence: CASSHGSNEKLFF.

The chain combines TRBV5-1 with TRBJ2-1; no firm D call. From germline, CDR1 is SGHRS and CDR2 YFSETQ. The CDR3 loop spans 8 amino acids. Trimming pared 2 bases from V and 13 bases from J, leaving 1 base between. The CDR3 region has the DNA TGCGCCAGCAGCTTACAGTTCTTC. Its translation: CASSLQFF.

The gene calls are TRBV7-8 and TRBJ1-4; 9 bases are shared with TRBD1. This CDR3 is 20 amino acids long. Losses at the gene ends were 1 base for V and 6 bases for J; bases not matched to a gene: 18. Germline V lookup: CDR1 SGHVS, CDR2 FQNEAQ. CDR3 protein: CASSLVIPGTGRKGDEKLFF. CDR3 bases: TGTGCCAGCAGCTTAGTCATTCCCGGGACAGGGAGGAAGGGCGATGAAAAACTGTTTTTT.

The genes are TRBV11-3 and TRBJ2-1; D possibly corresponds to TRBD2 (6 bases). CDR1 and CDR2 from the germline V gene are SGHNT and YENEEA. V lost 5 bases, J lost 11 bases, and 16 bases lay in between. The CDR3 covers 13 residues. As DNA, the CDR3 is TGTGCCAGCAGCCCGGGGACTTCCGGTAAGCAGTTCTTC. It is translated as CASSPGTSGKQFF.